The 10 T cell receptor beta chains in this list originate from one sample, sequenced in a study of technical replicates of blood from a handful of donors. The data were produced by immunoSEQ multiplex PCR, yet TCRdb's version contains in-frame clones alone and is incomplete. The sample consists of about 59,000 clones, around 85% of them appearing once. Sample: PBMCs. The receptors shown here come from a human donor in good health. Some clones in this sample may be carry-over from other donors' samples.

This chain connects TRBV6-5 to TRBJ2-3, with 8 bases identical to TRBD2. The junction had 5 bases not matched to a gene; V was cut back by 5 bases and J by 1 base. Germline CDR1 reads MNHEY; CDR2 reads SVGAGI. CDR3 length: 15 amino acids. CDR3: CASSTQRERTDTQYF. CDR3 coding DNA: TGTGCCAGCAGTACTCAGCGGGAGCGCACAGATACGCAGTATTTT.

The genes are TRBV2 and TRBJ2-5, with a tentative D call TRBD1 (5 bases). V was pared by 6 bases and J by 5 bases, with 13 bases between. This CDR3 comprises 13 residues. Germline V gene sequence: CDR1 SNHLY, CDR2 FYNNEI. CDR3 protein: CASSPGWSETQYF. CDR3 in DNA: TGTGCCAGCAGCCCAGGGTGGTCGGAGACCCAGTACTTC.

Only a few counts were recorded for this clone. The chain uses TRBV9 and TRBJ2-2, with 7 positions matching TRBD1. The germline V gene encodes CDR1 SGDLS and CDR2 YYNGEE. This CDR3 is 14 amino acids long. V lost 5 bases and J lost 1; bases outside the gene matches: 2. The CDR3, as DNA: TGTGCCAGCAGGAGGGGGCAGAACACCGGGGAGCTGTTTTTT. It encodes CASRRGQNTGELFF.

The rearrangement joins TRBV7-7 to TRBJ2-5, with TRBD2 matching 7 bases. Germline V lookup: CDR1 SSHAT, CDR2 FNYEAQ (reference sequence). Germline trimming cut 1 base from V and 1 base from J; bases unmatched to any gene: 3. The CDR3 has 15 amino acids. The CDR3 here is CASSLEGTTQETQYF. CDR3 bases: TGTGCCAGCAGCTTAGAGGGGACTACCCAAGAGACCCAGTACTTC.

CDR3 sequence (DNA): TGTGCCAGCAGCTTGCAGCGGGGGTCCTACGAGCAGTACTTC. This gives the protein CASSLQRGSYEQYF. The chain joins TRBV7-2 to TRBJ2-7; 8 bases agree with TRBD2. Trimming took 3 bases from V and 1 from J; bases not matched to a gene: 2. CDR1 and CDR2 from the germline V gene are SGHTA and FQGNSA. This CDR3 spans 14 amino acids.

DNA of the CDR3: TGTGCCAGCAGTACAATCTACGAGCAGTACTTC. It encodes CASSTIYEQYF. The V call is TRBV2, the J call TRBJ2-7; D gene unclear. Trimming left V 5 bases short and J 3 bases short, with 5 bases between. The CDR3 is made up of 11 amino acids. Germline CDR1 reads SNHLY; CDR2 reads FYNNEI.

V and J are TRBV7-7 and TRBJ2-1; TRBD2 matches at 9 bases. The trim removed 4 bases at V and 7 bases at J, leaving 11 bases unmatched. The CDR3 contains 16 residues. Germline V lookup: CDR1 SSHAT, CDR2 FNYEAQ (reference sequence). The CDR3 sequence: CASSSGVAGARNEQFF. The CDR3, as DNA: TGTGCCAGCAGCTCCGGAGTAGCGGGAGCTCGGAATGAGCAGTTCTTC.

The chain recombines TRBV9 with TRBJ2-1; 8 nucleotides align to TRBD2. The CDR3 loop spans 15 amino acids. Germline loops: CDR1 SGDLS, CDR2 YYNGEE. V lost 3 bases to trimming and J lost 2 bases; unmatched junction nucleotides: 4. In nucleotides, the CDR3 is TGTGCCAGCAGCGAAAGCGGGAGCCCCTACAATGAGCAGTTCTTC. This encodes CASSESGSPYNEQFF.

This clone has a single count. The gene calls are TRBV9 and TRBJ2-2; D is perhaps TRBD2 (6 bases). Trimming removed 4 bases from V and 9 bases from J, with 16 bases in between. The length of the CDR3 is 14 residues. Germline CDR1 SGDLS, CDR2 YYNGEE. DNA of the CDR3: TGTGCCAGCAGCAGCCGGGACCGGGAGTGGGAGCTGTTTTTT. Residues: CASSSRDREWELFF.

CDR3: CASSSRGAGYEQYF. DNA of the CDR3: TGTGCCAGCAGCTCAAGGGGTGCCGGCTACGAGCAGTACTTC. The chain uses TRBV13 and TRBJ2-7; TRBD1 is a possible D gene (5 bases). V shed 4 bases and J shed 3 bases, with 13 bases lying between them. Per germline, CDR1 PRHDT and CDR2 FYEKMQ (reference sequence). This CDR3 has 14 amino acids.